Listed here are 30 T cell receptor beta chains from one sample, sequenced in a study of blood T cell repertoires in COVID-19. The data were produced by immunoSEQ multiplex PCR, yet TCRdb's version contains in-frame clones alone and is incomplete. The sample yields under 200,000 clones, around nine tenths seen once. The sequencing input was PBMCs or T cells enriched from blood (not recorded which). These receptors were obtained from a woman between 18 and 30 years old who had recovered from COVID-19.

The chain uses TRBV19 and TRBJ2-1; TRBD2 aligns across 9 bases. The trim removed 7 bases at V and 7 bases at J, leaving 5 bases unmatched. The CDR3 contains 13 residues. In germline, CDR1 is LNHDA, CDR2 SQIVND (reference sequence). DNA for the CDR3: TGTGCCAGTACCAGGACTAGCGCGAATGAGCAGTTCTTC. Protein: CASTRTSANEQFF.

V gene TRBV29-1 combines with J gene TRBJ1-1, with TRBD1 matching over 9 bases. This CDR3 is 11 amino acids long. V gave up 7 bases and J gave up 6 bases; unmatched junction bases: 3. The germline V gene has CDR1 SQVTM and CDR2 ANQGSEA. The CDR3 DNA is TGCAGCGCCTGGACAGGGGCTGAAGCTTTCTTT. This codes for CSAWTGAEAFF.

In DNA, the CDR3 is TGTGCCAGCAGTAAAAACCGGGACAGCCTCGATGAAAAACTGTTTTTT. It is translated as CASSKNRDSLDEKLFF. The gene calls are TRBV28 and TRBJ1-4; 7 positions agree with TRBD1. J gave up 6 bases and V 5 bases, and 12 bases lay outside the gene matches. Germline assignment: CDR1 MDHEN and CDR2 SYDVKM. There are 16 residues in the CDR3.

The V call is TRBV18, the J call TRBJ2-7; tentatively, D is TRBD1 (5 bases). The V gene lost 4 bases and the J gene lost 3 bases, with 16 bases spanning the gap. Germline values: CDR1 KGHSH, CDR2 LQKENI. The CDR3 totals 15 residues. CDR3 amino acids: CASSQPLVGRYEQYF. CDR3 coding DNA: TGTGCCAGCTCACAACCCCTCGTGGGGCGCTACGAGCAGTACTTC.

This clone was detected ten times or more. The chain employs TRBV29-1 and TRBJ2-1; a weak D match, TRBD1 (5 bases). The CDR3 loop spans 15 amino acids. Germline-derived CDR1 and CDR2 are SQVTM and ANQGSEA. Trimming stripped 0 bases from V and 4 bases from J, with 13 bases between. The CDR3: CSVEDTPDRYNEQFF. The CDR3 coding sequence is TGCAGCGTTGAAGACACTCCCGACAGATACAATGAGCAGTTCTTC.

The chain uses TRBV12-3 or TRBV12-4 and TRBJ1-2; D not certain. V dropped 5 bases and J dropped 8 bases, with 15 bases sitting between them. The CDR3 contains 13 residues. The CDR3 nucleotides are TGTGCCAGCAGTCTTCACTTAACTATGGGCTACACCTTC. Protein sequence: CASSLHLTMGYTF.

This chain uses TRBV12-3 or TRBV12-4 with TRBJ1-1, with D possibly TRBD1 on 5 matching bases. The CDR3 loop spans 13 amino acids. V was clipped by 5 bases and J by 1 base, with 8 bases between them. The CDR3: CASSDGQNTEAFF. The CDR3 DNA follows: TGTGCCAGCAGTGACGGACAGAACACTGAAGCTTTCTTT.

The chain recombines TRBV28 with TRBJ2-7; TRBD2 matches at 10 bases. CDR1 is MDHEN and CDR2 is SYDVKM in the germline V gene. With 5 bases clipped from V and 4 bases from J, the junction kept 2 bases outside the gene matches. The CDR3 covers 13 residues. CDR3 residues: CASSTGLAYEQYF. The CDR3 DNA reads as TGTGCCAGCAGTACGGGACTAGCGTACGAGCAGTACTTC.

CDR3: CASSQDRVNQPQHF. The CDR3 DNA sequence: TGCGCCAGCAGCCAAGACAGGGTTAATCAGCCCCAGCATTTT. The chain combines TRBV4-1 with TRBJ1-5, with a tentative D call TRBD1 (5 bases). The CDR3 is 14 amino acids. V lost 0 bases, J lost 4 bases, and 7 bases lay in between. Per the germline V gene, CDR1 is MGHRA and CDR2 is YSYEKL.

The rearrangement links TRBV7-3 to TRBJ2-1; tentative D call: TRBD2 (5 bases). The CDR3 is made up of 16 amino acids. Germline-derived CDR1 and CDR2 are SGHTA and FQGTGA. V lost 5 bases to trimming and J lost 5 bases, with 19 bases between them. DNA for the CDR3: TGTGCCAGCAGCCGTGGTATAGCGACGGGTGACAATGAGCAGTTCTTC. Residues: CASSRGIATGDNEQFF.

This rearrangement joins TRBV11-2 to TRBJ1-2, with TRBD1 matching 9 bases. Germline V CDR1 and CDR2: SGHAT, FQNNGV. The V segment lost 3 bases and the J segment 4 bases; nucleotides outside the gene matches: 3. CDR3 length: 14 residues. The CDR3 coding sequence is TGTGCCAGCAGCTTCACGGGACAGGGCTATGGCTACACCTTC. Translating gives CASSFTGQGYGYTF.

CDR3 loop: CASSTRDRGLTDTQYF. The CDR3 nucleotides are TGCGCCAGCAGTACCCGGGACAGGGGGCTAACAGATACGCAGTATTTT. This sequence joins TRBV10-2 and TRBJ2-3, with 12 bases identical to TRBD1. This CDR3 contains 16 residues. With V trimmed by 5 bases and J by 3 bases, 6 bases remained unmatched. The germline V gene encodes CDR1 WSHSY and CDR2 SAAADI.

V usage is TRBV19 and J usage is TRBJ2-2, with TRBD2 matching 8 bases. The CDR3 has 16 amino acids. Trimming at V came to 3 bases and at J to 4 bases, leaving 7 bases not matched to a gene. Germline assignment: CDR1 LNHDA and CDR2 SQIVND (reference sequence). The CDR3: CASSIGGARITGELFF. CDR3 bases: TGTGCCAGTAGTATCGGGGGGGCGCGGATCACCGGGGAGCTGTTTTTT.

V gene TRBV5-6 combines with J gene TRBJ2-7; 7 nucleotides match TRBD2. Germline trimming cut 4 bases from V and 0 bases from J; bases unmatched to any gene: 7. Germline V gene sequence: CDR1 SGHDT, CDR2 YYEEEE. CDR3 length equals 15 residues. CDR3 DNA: TGTGCCAGCAGCGGGAGGGGACTAAGCTCCTACGAGCAGTACTTC. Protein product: CASSGRGLSSYEQYF.

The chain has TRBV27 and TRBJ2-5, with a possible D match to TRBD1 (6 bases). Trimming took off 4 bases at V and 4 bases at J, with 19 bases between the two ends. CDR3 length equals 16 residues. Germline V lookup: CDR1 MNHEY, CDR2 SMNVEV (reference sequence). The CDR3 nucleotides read TGTGCCAGCAGTTCCTCCCCTAAGCGAGGGGGAGAGACCCAGTACTTC. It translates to CASSSSPKRGGETQYF.

The CDR3 is CASSRTSGNHEQFF. The CDR3 coding sequence is TGTGCCAGCAGTCGGACTAGCGGGAACCATGAGCAGTTCTTC. The chain recombines TRBV27 with TRBJ2-1, with TRBD2 matching 12 bases. The CDR3 has 14 amino acids. CDR1 and CDR2 (germline): MNHEY, SMNVEV (reference sequence). With 5 bases clipped from V and 8 bases from J, the junction kept 4 bases outside the gene matches.

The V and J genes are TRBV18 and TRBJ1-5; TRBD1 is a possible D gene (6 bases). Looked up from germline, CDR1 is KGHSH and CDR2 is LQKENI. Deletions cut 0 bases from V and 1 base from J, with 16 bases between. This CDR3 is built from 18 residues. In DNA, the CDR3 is TGTGCCAGCTCACCACCGGGTGGCAGGGGTAACAGCAATCAGCCCCAGCATTTT. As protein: CASSPPGGRGNSNQPQHF.

The CDR3: CASSFRPSETYEQYF. The CDR3 nucleotides are TGTGCCAGCAGCTTCAGGCCTAGCGAGACCTACGAGCAGTACTTC. This sequence joins TRBV5-5 and TRBJ2-7; D possibly corresponds to TRBD2 (6 bases). Trimming removed 2 bases from V and 2 bases from J, with 14 bases in between. The germline V gene has CDR1 SGHKS and CDR2 YYEKEE (reference sequence). The CDR3 is made up of 15 amino acids.

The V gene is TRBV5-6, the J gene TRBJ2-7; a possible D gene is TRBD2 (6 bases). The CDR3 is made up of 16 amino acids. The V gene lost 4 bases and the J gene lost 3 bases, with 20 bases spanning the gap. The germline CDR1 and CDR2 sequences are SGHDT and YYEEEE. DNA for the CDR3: TGTGCCAGCAGCCCCCCCGGGGGACGAGGGTACTACGAGCAGTACTTC. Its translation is CASSPPGGRGYYEQYF. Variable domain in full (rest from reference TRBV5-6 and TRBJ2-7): DAGVTQSPTHLIKTRGQQVTLRCSPKSGHDTVSWYQQALGQGPQFIFQYYEEEERQRGNFPDRFSGHQFPNYSSELNVNALLLGDSALYLCASSPPGGRGYYEQYFGPGTRLTVT.

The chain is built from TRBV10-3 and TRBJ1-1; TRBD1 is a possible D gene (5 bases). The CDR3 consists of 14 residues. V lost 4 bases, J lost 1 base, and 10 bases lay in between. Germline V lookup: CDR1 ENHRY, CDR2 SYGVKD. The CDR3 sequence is CAISVEGTNTEAFF. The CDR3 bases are TGTGCCATCAGTGTGGAGGGGACGAACACTGAAGCTTTCTTT.

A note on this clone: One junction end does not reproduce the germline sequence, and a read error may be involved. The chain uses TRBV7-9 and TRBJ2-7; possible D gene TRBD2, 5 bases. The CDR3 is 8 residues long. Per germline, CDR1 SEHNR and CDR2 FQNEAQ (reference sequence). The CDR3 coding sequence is TGTGCCAGCGGGTTCGGGGACTTC. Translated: CASGFGDF.

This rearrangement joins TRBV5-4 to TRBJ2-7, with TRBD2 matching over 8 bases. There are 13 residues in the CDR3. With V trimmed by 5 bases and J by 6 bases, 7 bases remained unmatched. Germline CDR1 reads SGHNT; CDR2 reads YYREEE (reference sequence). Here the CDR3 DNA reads TGTGCCAGCAGGTACACCGGGACTAGCGAGCAGTACTTC. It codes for CASRYTGTSEQYF.

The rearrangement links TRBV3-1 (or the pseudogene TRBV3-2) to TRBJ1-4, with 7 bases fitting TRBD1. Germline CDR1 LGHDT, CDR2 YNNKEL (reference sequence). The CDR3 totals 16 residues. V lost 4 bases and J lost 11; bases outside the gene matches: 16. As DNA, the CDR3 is TGTGCCAGCAGCCTCCGGACAGGCGGGCTCACCCCGAAACTGTTTTTT. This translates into CASSLRTGGLTPKLFF.

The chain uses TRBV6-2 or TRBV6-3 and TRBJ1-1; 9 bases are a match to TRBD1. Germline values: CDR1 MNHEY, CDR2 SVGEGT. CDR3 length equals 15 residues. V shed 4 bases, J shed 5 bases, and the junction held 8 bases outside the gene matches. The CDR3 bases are TGTGCCAGCAGTTCGCCCGGGACAGGGAGGACTGAAGCTTTCTTT. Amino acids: CASSSPGTGRTEAFF.

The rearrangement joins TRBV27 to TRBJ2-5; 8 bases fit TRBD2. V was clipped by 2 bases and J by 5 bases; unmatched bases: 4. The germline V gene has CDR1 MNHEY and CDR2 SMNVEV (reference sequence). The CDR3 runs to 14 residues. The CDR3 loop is CASSLRGGLETQYF. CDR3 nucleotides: TGTGCCAGCAGTTTACGGGGGGGACTGGAGACCCAGTACTTC.

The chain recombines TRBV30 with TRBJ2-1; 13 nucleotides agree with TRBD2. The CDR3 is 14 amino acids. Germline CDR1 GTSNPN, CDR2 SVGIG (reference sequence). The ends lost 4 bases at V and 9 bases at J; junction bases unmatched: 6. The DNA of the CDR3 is TGTGCCTGGATAGGACTAGCGGGAGTTGGTGAGCAGTTCTTC. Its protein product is CAWIGLAGVGEQFF. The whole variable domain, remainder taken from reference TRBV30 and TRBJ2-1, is SQTIHQWPATLVQPVGSPLSLECTVEGTSNPNLYWYRQAAGRGLQLLFYSVGIGQISSEVPQNLSASRPQDRQFILSSKKLLLSDSGFYLCAWIGLAGVGEQFFGPGTRLTVL.

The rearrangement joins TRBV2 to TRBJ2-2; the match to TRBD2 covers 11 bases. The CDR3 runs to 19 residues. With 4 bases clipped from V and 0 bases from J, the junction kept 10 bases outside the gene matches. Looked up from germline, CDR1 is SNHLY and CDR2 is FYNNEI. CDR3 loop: CASSVFGWGLAANTGELFF. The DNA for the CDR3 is TGTGCCAGCAGTGTGTTCGGGTGGGGACTAGCGGCGAACACCGGGGAGCTGTTTTTT.

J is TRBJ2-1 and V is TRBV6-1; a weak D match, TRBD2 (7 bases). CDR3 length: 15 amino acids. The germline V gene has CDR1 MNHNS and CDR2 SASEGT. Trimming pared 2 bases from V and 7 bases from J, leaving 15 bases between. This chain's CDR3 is CASSEWGGAGNEQFF. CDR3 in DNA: TGTGCCAGCAGTGAATGGGGGGGCGCCGGGAATGAGCAGTTCTTC.

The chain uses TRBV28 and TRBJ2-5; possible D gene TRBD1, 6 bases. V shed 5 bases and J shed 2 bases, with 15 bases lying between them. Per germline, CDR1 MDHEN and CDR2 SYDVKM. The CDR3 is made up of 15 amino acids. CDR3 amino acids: CASSPWDNSQETQYF. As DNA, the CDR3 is TGTGCCAGCAGTCCCTGGGACAACTCTCAAGAGACCCAGTACTTC.

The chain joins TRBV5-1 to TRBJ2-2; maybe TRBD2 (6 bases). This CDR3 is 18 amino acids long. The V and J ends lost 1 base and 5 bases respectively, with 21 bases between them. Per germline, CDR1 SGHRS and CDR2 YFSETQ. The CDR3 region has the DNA TGCGCCAGCAGCTTGAGGCCTCCTGCGGGAAGGGGAACCGGGGAGCTGTTTTTT. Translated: CASSLRPPAGRGTGELFF.